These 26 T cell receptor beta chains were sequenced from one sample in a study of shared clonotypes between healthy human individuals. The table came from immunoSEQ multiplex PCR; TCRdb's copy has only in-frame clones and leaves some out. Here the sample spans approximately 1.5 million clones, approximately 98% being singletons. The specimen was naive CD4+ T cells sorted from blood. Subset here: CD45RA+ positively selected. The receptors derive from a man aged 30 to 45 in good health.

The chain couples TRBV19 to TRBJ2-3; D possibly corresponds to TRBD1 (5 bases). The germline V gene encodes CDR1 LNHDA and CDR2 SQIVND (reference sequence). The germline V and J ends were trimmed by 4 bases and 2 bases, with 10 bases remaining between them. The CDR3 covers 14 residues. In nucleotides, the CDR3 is TGTGCCAGTAGTAAGGGGCAGAACACAGATACGCAGTATTTT. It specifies CASSKGQNTDTQYF. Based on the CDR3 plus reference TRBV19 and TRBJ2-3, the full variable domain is DGGITQSPKYLFRKEGQNVTLSCEQNLNHDAMYWYRQDPGQGLRLIYYSQIVNDFQKGDIAEGYSVSREKKESFPLTVTSAQKNPTAFYLCASSKGQNTDTQYFGPGTRLTVL.

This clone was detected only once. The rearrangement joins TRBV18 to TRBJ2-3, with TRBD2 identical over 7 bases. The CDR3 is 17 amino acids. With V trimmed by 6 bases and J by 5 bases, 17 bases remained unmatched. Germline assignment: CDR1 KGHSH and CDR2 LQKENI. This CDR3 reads CASSETPTGRNLDTQYF. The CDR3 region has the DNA TGTGCCAGCTCGGAAACCCCTACCGGGAGGAATTTAGATACGCAGTATTTT.

The CDR3 DNA reads as TGTGCCAGCAGCAAAGCGCTTTGGACTAGCGGGAGGGGCACAGATACGCAGTATTTT. It yields the protein CASSKALWTSGRGTDTQYF. V and J are TRBV21-1 and TRBJ2-3; no DNA check was done on the table's D call, TRBD2. TRBV21-1 counts as a pseudogene. The CDR3 sequence is 19 residues long.

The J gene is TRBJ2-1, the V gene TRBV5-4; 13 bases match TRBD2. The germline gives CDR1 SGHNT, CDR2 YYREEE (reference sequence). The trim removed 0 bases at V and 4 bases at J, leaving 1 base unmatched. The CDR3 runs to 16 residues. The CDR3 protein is CASSLGGLAGYNEQFF. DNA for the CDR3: TGTGCCAGCAGCTTGGGGGGACTAGCGGGATACAATGAGCAGTTCTTC.

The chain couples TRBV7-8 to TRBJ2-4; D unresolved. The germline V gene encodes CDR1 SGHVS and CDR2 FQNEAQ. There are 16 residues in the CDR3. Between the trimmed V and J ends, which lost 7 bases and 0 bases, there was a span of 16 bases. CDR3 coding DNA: TGTGCCAGCACCCCCCGGGCGAACGTAGCCAAAAACATTCAGTACTTC. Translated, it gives CASTPRANVAKNIQYF.

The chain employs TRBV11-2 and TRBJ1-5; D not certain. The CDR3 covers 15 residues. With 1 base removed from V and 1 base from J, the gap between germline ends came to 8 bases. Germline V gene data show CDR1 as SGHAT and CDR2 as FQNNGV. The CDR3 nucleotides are TGTGCCAGCAGCTTAGGAGTTGACAGCAATCAGCCCCAGCATTTT. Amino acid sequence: CASSLGVDSNQPQHF.

The CDR3 loop is CASSGDTEAFF. CDR3 sequence (DNA): TGTGCCAGCAGTGGGGACACTGAAGCTTTCTTT. The chain has TRBV6-1 and TRBJ1-1; D not resolved. The CDR3 is 11 amino acids. Germline CDR1 is MNHNS and CDR2 is SASEGT. V was pared by 4 bases and J by 3 bases, with 3 bases between.

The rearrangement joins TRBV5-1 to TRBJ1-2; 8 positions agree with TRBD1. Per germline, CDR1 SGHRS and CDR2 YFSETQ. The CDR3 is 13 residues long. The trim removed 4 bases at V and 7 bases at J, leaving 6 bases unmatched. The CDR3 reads CASSAGTGSGYTF. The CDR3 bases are TGCGCCAGCAGCGCAGGGACAGGCAGTGGCTACACCTTC.

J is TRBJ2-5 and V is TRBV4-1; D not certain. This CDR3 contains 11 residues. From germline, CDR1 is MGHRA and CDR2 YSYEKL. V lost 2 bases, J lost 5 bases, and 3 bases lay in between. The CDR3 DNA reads TGCGCCAGCAGCCAAACGGAGACCCAGTACTTC. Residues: CASSQTETQYF.

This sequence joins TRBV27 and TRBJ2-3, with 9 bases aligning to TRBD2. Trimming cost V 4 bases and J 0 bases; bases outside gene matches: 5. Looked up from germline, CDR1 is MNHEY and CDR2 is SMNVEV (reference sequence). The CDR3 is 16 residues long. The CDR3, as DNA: TGTGCCAGCAGTTGGGGACTAGCAAAAAGCACAGATACGCAGTATTTT. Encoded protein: CASSWGLAKSTDTQYF.

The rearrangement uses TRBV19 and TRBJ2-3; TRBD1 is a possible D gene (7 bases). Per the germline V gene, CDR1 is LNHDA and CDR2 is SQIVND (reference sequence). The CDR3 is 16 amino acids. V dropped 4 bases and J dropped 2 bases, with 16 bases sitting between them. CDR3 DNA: TGTGCCAGTAGTAGCATCAGGGGGGCGACCACAGATACGCAGTATTTT. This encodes CASSSIRGATTDTQYF.

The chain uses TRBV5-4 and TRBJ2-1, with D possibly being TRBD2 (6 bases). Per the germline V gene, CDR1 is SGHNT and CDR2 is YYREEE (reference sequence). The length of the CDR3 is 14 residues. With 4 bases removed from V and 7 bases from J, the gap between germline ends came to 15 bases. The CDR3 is CASSTAVEGNEQFF. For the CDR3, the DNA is TGTGCCAGCAGCACAGCTGTGGAGGGGAATGAGCAGTTCTTC.

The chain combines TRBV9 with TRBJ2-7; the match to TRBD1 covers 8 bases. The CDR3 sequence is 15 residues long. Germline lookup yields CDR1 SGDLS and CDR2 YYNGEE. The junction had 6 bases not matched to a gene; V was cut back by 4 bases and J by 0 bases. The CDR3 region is CASSPGTGYSYEQYF. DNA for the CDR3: TGTGCCAGCAGCCCCGGGACAGGATACTCCTACGAGCAGTACTTC.

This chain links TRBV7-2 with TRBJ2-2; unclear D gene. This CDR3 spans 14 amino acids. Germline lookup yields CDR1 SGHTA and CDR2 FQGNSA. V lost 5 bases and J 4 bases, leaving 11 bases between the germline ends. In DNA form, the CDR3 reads TGTGCCAGCAGCCTAATACCTAGCACCGGGGAGCTGTTTTTT. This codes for CASSLIPSTGELFF. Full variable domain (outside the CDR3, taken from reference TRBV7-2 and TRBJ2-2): GAGVSQSPSNKVTEKGKDVELRCDPISGHTALYWYRQSLGQGLEFLIYFQGNSAPDKSGLPSDRFSAERTGGSVSTLTIQRTQQEDSAVYLCASSLIPSTGELFFGEGSRLTVL.

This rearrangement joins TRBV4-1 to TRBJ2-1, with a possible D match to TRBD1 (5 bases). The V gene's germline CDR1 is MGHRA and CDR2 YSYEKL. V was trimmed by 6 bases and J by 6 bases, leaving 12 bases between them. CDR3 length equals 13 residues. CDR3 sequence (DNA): TGCGCCAGCAGGGCTATGCAGGGCAATGAGCAGTTCTTC. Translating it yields CASRAMQGNEQFF.

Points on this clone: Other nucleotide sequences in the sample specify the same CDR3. CDR3 in amino acids: CASSLDGTYEQYF. CDR3 nucleotides: TGTGCCAGCAGCTTAGACGGGACCTACGAGCAGTACTTC. V gene TRBV7-9 combines with J gene TRBJ2-7; possible D gene TRBD2, 5 bases. The CDR3 length is 13 residues. V was pared by 1 base and J by 2 bases, with 6 bases between. Germline loops: CDR1 SEHNR, CDR2 FQNEAQ (reference sequence).

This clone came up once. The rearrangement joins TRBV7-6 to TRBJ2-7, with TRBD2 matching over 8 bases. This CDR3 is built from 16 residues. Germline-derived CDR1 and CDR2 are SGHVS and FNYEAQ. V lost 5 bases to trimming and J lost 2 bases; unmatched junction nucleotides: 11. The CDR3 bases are TGTGCCAGCAGCCCACAAACGGTGGGACTAGCCTACGAGCAGTACTTC. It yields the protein CASSPQTVGLAYEQYF.

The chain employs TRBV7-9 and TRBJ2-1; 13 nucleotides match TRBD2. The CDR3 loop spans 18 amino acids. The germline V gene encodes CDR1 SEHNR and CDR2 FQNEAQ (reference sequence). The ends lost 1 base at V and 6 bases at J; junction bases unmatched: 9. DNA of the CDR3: TGTGCCAGCAGCTTAGAGATCCCGACTAGCGGGAGGAGCAATGAGCAGTTCTTC. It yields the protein CASSLEIPTSGRSNEQFF.

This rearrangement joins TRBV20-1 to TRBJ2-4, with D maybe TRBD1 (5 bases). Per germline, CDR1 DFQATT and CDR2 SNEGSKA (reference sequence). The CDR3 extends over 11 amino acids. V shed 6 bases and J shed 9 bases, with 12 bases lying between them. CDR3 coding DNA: TGCAGTGCCCCAAACAGGACCATTCAGTACTTC. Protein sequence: CSAPNRTIQYF.

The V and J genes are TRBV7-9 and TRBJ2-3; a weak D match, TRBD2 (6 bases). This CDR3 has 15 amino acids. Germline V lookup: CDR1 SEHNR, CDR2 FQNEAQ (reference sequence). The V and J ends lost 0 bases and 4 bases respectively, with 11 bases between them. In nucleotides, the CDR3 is TGTGCCAGCAGCTTAGCGGGAGGTGGGCCAGATACGCAGTATTTT. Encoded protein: CASSLAGGGPDTQYF.

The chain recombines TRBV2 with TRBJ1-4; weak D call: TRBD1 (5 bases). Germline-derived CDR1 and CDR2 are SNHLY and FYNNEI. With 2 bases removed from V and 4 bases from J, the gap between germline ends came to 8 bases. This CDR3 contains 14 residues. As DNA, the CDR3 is TGTGCCAGCAGTGAAACAGGAGTTAATGAAAAACTGTTTTTT. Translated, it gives CASSETGVNEKLFF. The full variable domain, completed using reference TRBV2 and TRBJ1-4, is EPEVTQTPSHQVTQMGQEVILRCVPISNHLYFYWYRQILGQKVEFLVSFYNNEISEKSEIFDDQFSVERPDGSNFTLKIRSTKLEDSAMYFCASSETGVNEKLFFGSGTQLSVL.

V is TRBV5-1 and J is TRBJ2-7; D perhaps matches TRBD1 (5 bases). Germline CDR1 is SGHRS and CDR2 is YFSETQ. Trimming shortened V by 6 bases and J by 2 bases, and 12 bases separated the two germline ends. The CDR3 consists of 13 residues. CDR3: CASTQGLTYEQYF. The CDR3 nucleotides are TGCGCCAGCACCCAGGGCCTCACCTACGAGCAGTACTTC. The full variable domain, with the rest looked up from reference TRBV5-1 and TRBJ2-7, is KAGVTQTPRYLIKTRGQQVTLSCSPISGHRSVSWYQQTPGQGLQFLFEYFSETQRNKGNFPGRFSGRQFSNSRSEMNVSTLELGDSALYLCASTQGLTYEQYFGPGTRLTVT.

CDR3: CASSFSGTGSYEQYF. DNA for the CDR3: TGTGCCAGCAGTTTCTCCGGGACAGGGTCCTACGAGCAGTACTTC. The chain carries TRBV28 and TRBJ2-7; 9 bases are shared with TRBD1. Losses at the gene ends were 3 bases for V and 1 base for J; bases not matched to a gene: 4. This CDR3 contains 15 residues. CDR1 is MDHEN and CDR2 is SYDVKM in the germline V gene. The complete variable domain, with remaining parts taken from reference TRBV28 and TRBJ2-7, reads DVKVTQSSRYLVKRTGEKVFLECVQDMDHENMFWYRQDPGLGLRLIYFSYDVKMKEKGDIPEGYSVSREKKERFSLILESASTNQTSMYLCASSFSGTGSYEQYFGPGTRLTVT.

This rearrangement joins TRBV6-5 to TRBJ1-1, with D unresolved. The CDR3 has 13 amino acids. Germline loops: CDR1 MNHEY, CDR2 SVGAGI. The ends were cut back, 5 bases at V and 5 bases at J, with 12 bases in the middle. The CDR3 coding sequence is TGTGCCAGCAGTCCCATTGGAGGGACTGAAGCTTTCTTT. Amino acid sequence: CASSPIGGTEAFF.

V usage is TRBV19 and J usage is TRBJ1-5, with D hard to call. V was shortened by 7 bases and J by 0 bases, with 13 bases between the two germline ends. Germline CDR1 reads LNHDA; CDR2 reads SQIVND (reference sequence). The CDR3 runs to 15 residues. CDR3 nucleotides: TGTGCCAGTACTAGTGACGGTGATAGCAATCAGCCCCAGCATTTT. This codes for CASTSDGDSNQPQHF. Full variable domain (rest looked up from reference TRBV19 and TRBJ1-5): DGGITQSPKYLFRKEGQNVTLSCEQNLNHDAMYWYRQDPGQGLRLIYYSQIVNDFQKGDIAEGYSVSREKKESFPLTVTSAQKNPTAFYLCASTSDGDSNQPQHFGDGTRLSIL.

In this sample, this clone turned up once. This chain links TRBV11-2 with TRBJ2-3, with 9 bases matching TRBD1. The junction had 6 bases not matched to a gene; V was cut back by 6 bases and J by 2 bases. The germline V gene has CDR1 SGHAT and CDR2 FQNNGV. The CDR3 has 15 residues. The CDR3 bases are TGTGCCAGCAGTACAGGGGGCCGTTACACAGATACGCAGTATTTT. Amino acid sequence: CASSTGGRYTDTQYF.